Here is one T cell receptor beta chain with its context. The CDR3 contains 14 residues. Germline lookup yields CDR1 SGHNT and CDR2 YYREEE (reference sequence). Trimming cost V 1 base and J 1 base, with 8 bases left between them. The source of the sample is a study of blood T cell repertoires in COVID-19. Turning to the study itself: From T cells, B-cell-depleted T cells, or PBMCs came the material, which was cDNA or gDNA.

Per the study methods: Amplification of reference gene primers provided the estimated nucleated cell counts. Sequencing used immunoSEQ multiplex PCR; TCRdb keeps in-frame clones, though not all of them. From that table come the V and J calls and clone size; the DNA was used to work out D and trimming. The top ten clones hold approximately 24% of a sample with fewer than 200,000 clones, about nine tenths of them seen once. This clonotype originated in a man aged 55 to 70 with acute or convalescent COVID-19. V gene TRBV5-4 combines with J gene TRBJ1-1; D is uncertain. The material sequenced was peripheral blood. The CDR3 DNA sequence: TGTGCCAGCAGCTTGATCGCGGAGAACACTGAAGCTTTCTTT. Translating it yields CASSLIAENTEAFF.